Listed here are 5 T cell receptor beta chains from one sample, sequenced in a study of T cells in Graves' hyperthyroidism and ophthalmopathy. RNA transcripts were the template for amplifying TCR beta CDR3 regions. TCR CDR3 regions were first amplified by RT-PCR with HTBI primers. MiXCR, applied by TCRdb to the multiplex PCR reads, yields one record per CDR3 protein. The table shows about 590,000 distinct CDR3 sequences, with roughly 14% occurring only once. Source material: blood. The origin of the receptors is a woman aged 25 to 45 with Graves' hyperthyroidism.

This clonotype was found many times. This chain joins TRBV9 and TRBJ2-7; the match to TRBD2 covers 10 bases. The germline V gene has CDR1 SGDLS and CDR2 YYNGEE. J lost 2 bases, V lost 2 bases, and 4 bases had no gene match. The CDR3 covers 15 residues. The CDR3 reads CASSVGLADAYEQYF. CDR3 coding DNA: TGTGCCAGCAGCGTCGGACTAGCGGATGCCTACGAGCAGTACTTC.

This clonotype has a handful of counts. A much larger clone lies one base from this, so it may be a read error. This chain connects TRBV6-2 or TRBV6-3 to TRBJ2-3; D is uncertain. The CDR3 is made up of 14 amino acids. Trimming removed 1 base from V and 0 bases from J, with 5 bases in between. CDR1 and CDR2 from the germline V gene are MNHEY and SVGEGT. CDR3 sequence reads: CASSYLSSTDTQYF. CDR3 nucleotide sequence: TGTGCCAGCAGTTACTTGTCCAGCACAGATACGCAGTATTTT.

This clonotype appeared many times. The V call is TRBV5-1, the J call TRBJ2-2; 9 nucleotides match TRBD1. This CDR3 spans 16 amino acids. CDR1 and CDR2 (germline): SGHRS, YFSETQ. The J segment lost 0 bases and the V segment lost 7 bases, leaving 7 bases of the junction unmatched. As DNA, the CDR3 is TGCGCCAGCTGCCCTCGGACAGGGGCGAACACCGGGGAGCTGTTTTTT. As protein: CASCPRTGANTGELFF.

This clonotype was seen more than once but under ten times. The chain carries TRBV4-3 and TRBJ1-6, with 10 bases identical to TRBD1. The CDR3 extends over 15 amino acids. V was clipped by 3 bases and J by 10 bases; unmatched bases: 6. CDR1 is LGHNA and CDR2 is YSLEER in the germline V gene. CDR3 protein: CASSQTGGLSSPLHF. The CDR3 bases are TGCGCCAGCAGCCAGACAGGGGGCTTATCCTCACCCCTCCACTTT.

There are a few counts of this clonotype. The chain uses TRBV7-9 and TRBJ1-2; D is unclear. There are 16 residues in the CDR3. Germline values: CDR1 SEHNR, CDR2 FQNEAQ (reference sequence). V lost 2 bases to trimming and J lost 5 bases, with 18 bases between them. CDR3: CASSLPGRTPSYGYTF. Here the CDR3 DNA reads TGTGCCAGCAGCTTACCGGGCCGTACCCCTAGTTATGGCTACACCTTC.